This section outlines one T cell receptor (beta chain) sequence together with its context. Several immunoSEQ plates received, in even portions, the genomic DNA of each subset. TCRdb's copy holds only in-frame clones and misses some; the assay was immunoSEQ multiplex PCR. The sample has roughly 1,800,000 clones, approximately 94% seen once. As defined, naive CD8 cells were CD45RO-negative and positively selected for CCR7, with terminally differentiated effector memory CD45RA+ cells excluded. The sample belongs to a study of shared clonotypes between healthy human individuals. The CDR3 covers 15 residues. Deletions cut 1 base from V and 6 bases from J, with 15 bases between. Germline lookup yields CDR1 SGHVS and CDR2 FQNEAQ.

The specimen sequenced was naive CD8+ T cells sorted from blood. The receptor's source is a man aged 18 to 29 in good health. The chain couples TRBV7-8 to TRBJ1-2; no firm D call. In DNA form, the CDR3 reads TGTGCCAGCAGCTTAGATTCGGTAGCGCGGGATGGCTACACCTTC. Its protein product is CASSLDSVARDGYTF.